These T cell receptor beta chains were read from a single sample in a study of T cells after yellow fever vaccination. TCRdb recomputed calls from the 5' RACE reads with MiXCR, one row per CDR3 protein. The sample carries about 580,000 distinct CDR3 sequences, about 15% recorded once. The sequenced sample was PBMCs, obtained 5 days after the first yellow fever vaccination. All receptors derive from a man younger than 35 who received the YFV17D yellow fever vaccine. The CDR3 runs from the conserved cysteine through the conserved F or W.

V	J	CDR3
TRBV6-1	TRBJ1-1	CASSATSPNTEAFF
TRBV3-1	TRBJ2-3	CASSQGRLSTDTQYF
TRBV12-3/TRBV12-4	TRBJ2-5	CASSYGLTTRRETQYF
TRBV4-2	TRBJ1-2	CASSQSPGEREYGYTF
TRBV7-2	TRBJ2-1	CASSSRTGGNEQFF
TRBV20-1	TRBJ2-5	CSKPGASGLQETQYF
TRBV6-5	TRBJ2-6	CASSYSNQASGANVLTF
TRBV7-2	TRBJ2-7	CASSLVGSQRGEQYF
TRBV19	TRBJ2-3	CASSISPNRDTQYF
TRBV4-2	TRBJ2-4	CASREGTKNIQYF
TRBV5-1	TRBJ2-2	CASSLDSTGELFF
TRBV10-3	TRBJ1-6	CAIGGQENSPLHF
TRBV27	TRBJ2-5	CASSSPLREGETQYF
TRBV19	TRBJ2-3	CASHGGGAFADTQYF
TRBV29-1	TRBJ2-5	CSVVGAWVWTQYF
TRBV18	TRBJ2-7	CASSPPVQGIRSYEQYF
TRBV7-9	TRBJ2-3	CASSSSVRDRPIVQYF
TRBV5-1	TRBJ1-2	CASSLSGGTDPTSYTF
TRBV6-6	TRBJ2-5	CASSYKHLETQYF
TRBV20-1	TRBJ2-5	CSAREELRYQETQYF
TRBV18	TRBJ2-7	CASSSSGGSPYEQYF
TRBV6-1	TRBJ2-3	CASISEDTDTQYF
TRBV7-3	TRBJ2-7	CASSLRPGIDYEQYF
TRBV6-2/TRBV6-3	TRBJ1-5	CASSTHQGLQPQHF
TRBV19	TRBJ1-2	CASSRRDGLYGYTF